What follows is one TCR beta chain and its context. All enrollees were about 18 to 89 years old and from roughly 26 US areas. Grouping used clinical history reported by participants in a survey and questionnaire. This sample is drawn from a study of blood T cell repertoires in COVID-19. Study-wide background: Samples of COVID-19 (acute and convalescent) were obtained from the United States, Italy and Spain. T cells, B-cell-depleted T cells, or PBMCs supplied cDNA or gDNA.

The CDR3 covers 14 residues. Between the trimmed V and J ends, which lost 5 bases and 3 bases, there was a span of 14 bases. Germline CDR1 reads SGHVS; CDR2 reads FNYEAQ. Using immunoSEQ multiplex PCR, the repertoire was profiled, and TCRdb retains in-frame clones only, with some absent. The sample has 290,000 or so clones, roughly nine tenths seen once. This TCR derives from a woman under 30 who had recovered from COVID-19. The specimen sequenced was PBMCs or T cells enriched from blood (not recorded which). The gene calls are TRBV7-6 and TRBJ2-7, with D uncertain. CDR3 region: CASSPRHGFYEQYF. CDR3 in DNA: TGTGCCAGCAGCCCACGACATGGGTTCTACGAGCAGTACTTC.